The 12 T cell receptor beta chains reported below all come from one sample, sequenced in a study of blood T cells in healthy people across ages. Next came a second PCR, run for about 6 to 12 cycles, which used a sample-barcoded 5' primer along with a J-beta primer mix. TCRdb ran MiXCR on the 5' RACE reads and lists one entry per CDR3 protein. The sample holds fewer than 2,000,000 distinct CDR3 sequences; 30% to 40% are singletons and the top ten take 20% to 25%. Sequenced: blood. These receptors were collected from a human donor in good health.

This clonotype was recorded once. Given a much more abundant clone one base away, this may be a read error. This chain uses TRBV20-1 with TRBJ2-7; D not certain. The CDR3 sequence is 13 residues long. Trimming removed 2 bases from V and 6 bases from J, with 14 bases in between. In germline, CDR1 is DFQATT, CDR2 SNEGSKA (reference sequence). The CDR3 nucleotides are TGCAGTGCTAGATCTCGATATAGTTTCGAGCAGTACTTC. Protein: CSARSRYSFEQYF.

V is TRBV6-1 and J is TRBJ2-4, with unresolved D. The DNA matches TRBJ2-7 better at its end, which makes the J call doubtful. The germline CDR1 and CDR2 sequences are MNHNS and SASEGT. This CDR3 has 18 amino acids. CDR3 in amino acids: CASSEFPYLRFGTYEQYF. Here the CDR3 DNA reads TGTGCCAGCAGTGAATTCCCTTACCTTAGATTTGGGACCTACGAGCAGTACTTC.

The V gene is TRBV7-2, the J gene TRBJ1-2; D is possibly TRBD1 (6 bases). The CDR3 spans 14 residues. Trimming pared 4 bases from V and 3 bases from J, leaving 12 bases between. Germline V gene sequence: CDR1 SGHTA, CDR2 FQGNSA. CDR3 residues: CASSSRQAYYGYTF. CDR3 nucleotides: TGTGCCAGCAGCTCGCGACAGGCGTACTATGGCTACACCTTC.

There are a few counts of this clonotype. In DNA form, the CDR3 reads TGTGCCAGCAGGGTTAGCGGGGGGGTTACCTACAATGAGCAGTTCTTC. Translated, it gives CASRVSGGVTYNEQFF. This rearrangement joins TRBV6-2 or TRBV6-3 to TRBJ2-1; 11 bases are shared with TRBD2. CDR1 is MNHEY, CDR2 SVGEGT, per germline. The junction had 6 bases not matched to a gene; V was cut back by 6 bases and J by 2 bases. The CDR3 length is 16 residues.

This clonotype was seen more than once but under ten times. Compared with germline, one end of the junction differs, possibly owing to a read error. J is TRBJ1-5 and V is TRBV7-8; 7 bases fit TRBD1. The germline gives CDR1 SGHVS, CDR2 FQNEAQ. The CDR3 is 16 residues long. The CDR3 coding sequence is TGTGCCAGCAGCGTAGCAGCTGGGACAGCAAATCAGCCCCAGCATTTT. Amino acids: CASSVAAGTANQPQHF.

This chain links TRBV4-1 with TRBJ1-1, with D unresolved. Germline V gene lookup returns CDR1 MGHRA and CDR2 YSYEKL. The length of the CDR3 is 15 residues. Trimming pared 8 bases from V and 1 base from J, leaving 17 bases between. CDR3 DNA sequence: TGCGCCAGCCGTCAACCCACTTATAAGAACACTGAAGCTTTCTTT. Encoded protein: CASRQPTYKNTEAFF.

This clonotype was seen only a few times. The CDR3 DNA reads as TGCAGTGCTAGTGTTCGAGGACAGGGAGACGGCGAGCAGTACTTC. Translation gives CSASVRGQGDGEQYF. The chain is built from TRBV20-1 and TRBJ2-7, with TRBD1 matching over 8 bases. Losses at the gene ends were 3 bases for V and 6 bases for J; bases not matched to a gene: 13. The CDR3 is 15 amino acids. Germline assignment: CDR1 DFQATT and CDR2 SNEGSKA (reference sequence).

The chain couples TRBV4-3 to TRBJ1-1; no reliable D call. The V end lost 1 base, the J end lost 2 bases, and 20 bases lay between the germline ends. CDR1 is LGHNA and CDR2 is YSLEER in the germline V gene. The CDR3 extends over 18 amino acids. The CDR3 nucleotides read TGCGCCAGCAGCCAAGGGCCCCCTAGATATGCAGGAAACACTGAAGCTTTCTTT. Its protein product is CASSQGPPRYAGNTEAFF.

The rearrangement uses TRBV25-1 and TRBJ2-5, with D possibly matching TRBD2 (6 bases). Germline-derived CDR1 and CDR2 are MGHDK and SYGVNS. Trimming stripped 3 bases from V and 4 bases from J, with 21 bases between. This CDR3 contains 17 residues. The CDR3 region has the DNA TGTGCCAGCAGTGATAACAGGCTGGCGGGGATTGGAGAGACCCAGTACTTC. It specifies CASSDNRLAGIGETQYF.

The V call is TRBV7-2, the J call TRBJ1-5; D may be TRBD1 (5 bases). Per germline, CDR1 SGHTA and CDR2 FQGNSA. This CDR3 is 15 amino acids long. Trimming cost V 5 bases and J 2 bases, with 13 bases left between them. The CDR3 here is CASSAQGLGNQPQHF. The CDR3 region has the DNA TGTGCCAGCAGCGCTCAGGGATTGGGCAATCAGCCCCAGCATTTT.

This clonotype was found a few times. The chain links TRBV2 to TRBJ1-5; 11 bases fit TRBD1. With 5 bases clipped from V and 7 bases from J, the junction kept 10 bases outside the gene matches. The CDR3 contains 16 residues. The germline CDR1 and CDR2 sequences are SNHLY and FYNNEI. The CDR3 region has the DNA TGTGCCAGCAGTTCTACCGGACAGGGGGCTATCCAGCCCCAGCATTTT. It is translated as CASSSTGQGAIQPQHF.

This clonotype was observed a handful of times. The gene calls are TRBV5-1 and TRBJ2-5; TRBD2 might be the D (6 bases). V lost 6 bases to trimming and J lost 1 base, with 10 bases between them. From germline, CDR1 is SGHRS and CDR2 YFSETQ. The CDR3 runs 13 residues. Here the CDR3 DNA reads TGCGCCAGCAACCGGGGGTTCCAAGAGACCCAGTACTTC. Residues: CASNRGFQETQYF.